The rows below give T cell receptor beta chains drawn from one sample of a study of CD4+ T cells in melanoma. The method was immunoSEQ multiplex PCR; TCRdb's version includes in-frame clones alone and lacks a portion of them. The repertoire holds some 14,000 clones, with about 74% as singletons. Sample: cells from a culture (not recorded whether cultured in vitro). The receptor set was obtained from a human donor with melanoma. The CDR3 runs from the conserved cysteine through the conserved F or W. D genes are given only for firm matches. Clone size is not always given. Where it is, it says once, few, many or a class for expanded clones.

len: 17; d_gene: TRBD1; j_gene: TRBJ2-6; v_gene: TRBV7-8; abundance: -; CDR3nt: TGTGCCACCAAGAAGGGACAGGGCTCTTCTGGGGCCAACGTCCTGACTTTC; CDR3aa: CATKKGQGSSGANVLTF
len: 15; d_gene: -; j_gene: TRBJ2-3; v_gene: TRBV18; abundance: -; CDR3nt: TGTGCCAGCTCACCGGTTGCGCTTCGCACAGATACGCAGTATTTT; CDR3aa: CASSPVALRTDTQYF
len: 15; d_gene: -; j_gene: TRBJ2-7; v_gene: TRBV12-5; abundance: -; CDR3nt: TGTGCTAGTGGTTTGGTGGCAGGCCGCTCCTACGAGCAGTACTTC; CDR3aa: CASGLVAGRSYEQYF
len: 18; d_gene: -; j_gene: TRBJ2-1; v_gene: TRBV18; abundance: -; CDR3nt: TGTGCCAGCTCACCGTCGTACGGCGGAGGGGGTTCCTACAATGAGCAGTTCTTC; CDR3aa: CASSPSYGGGGSYNEQFF
len: 17; d_gene: TRBD2; j_gene: TRBJ2-7; v_gene: TRBV5-1; abundance: -; CDR3nt: TGCGCCAGCAGCCCAACTAGCGGGGGGGCCGTAAGATACGAGCAGTACTTC; CDR3aa: CASSPTSGGAVRYEQYF
len: 14; d_gene: -; j_gene: TRBJ2-6; v_gene: TRBV5-1; abundance: -; CDR3nt: TGCGCCAGCACCTTGGGGTCTGGGGCCAACGTCCTGACTTTC; CDR3aa: CASTLGSGANVLTF
len: 14; d_gene: -; j_gene: TRBJ2-2; v_gene: TRBV6-1; abundance: -; CDR3nt: TGTGCCAGCAGTGAAGCCCTAGACCCCGGGGAGCTGTTTTTT; CDR3aa: CASSEALDPGELFF
len: 11; d_gene: TRBD1; j_gene: TRBJ1-2; v_gene: TRBV29-1; abundance: few; CDR3nt: TGCAGCGTTCAGGGGGCCGCTGGCTACACCTTC; CDR3aa: CSVQGAAGYTF
len: 13; d_gene: -; j_gene: TRBJ1-6; v_gene: TRBV7-3; abundance: -; CDR3nt: TGTGCCAGCAGCATTACACCGAATTCACCCCTCCACTTT; CDR3aa: CASSITPNSPLHF
len: 14; d_gene: -; j_gene: TRBJ1-6; v_gene: TRBV7-3; abundance: -; CDR3nt: TGTGCCAGCAGCGCAGTATCCTTCGGTTCACCCCTCCACTTT; CDR3aa: CASSAVSFGSPLHF
len: 17; d_gene: -; j_gene: TRBJ2-7; v_gene: TRBV10-3; abundance: -; CDR3nt: TGTGCCATCAGCGACCCGCCAGTAAAGTCTGGGTCCTACGAGCAGTACTTC; CDR3aa: CAISDPPVKSGSYEQYF
len: 13; d_gene: -; j_gene: TRBJ2-7; v_gene: TRBV28; abundance: -; CDR3nt: TGTGCCAGCAGTTTAACGGCACTGGTCGAGCAGTACTTC; CDR3aa: CASSLTALVEQYF
len: 14; d_gene: -; j_gene: TRBJ2-6; v_gene: TRBV7-2; abundance: -; CDR3nt: TGTGCCAGCAGCTTAACCTTTGGGGCCAACGTCCTGACTTTC; CDR3aa: CASSLTFGANVLTF
len: 14; d_gene: -; j_gene: TRBJ1-1; v_gene: TRBV10-2; abundance: -; CDR3nt: TGCGCCAGCAGTGATCAGGGTGCGGGCACTGAAGCTTTCTTT; CDR3aa: CASSDQGAGTEAFF
len: 15; d_gene: -; j_gene: TRBJ2-6; v_gene: TRBV19; abundance: -; CDR3nt: TGTGCCAGTAGTTCCCATCCCCTCGGGGCCAACGTCCTGACTTTC; CDR3aa: CASSSHPLGANVLTF
len: 14; d_gene: -; j_gene: TRBJ2-3; v_gene: TRBV10-3; abundance: -; CDR3nt: TGTGCCATCCAAGCCGGGGTTGGCGCAGATACGCAGTATTTT; CDR3aa: CAIQAGVGADTQYF
len: 14; d_gene: -; j_gene: TRBJ2-2; v_gene: TRBV30; abundance: -; CDR3nt: TGTGCCTGGGCGTTGGGACTTTCCACCGGGGAGCTGTTTTTT; CDR3aa: CAWALGLSTGELFF
len: 13; d_gene: -; j_gene: TRBJ2-7; v_gene: TRBV25-1; abundance: -; CDR3nt: TGTGCCAGCAGGGGTACGGGAACCTACGAGCAGTACTTC; CDR3aa: CASRGTGTYEQYF
len: 16; d_gene: -; j_gene: TRBJ2-2; v_gene: TRBV2; abundance: -; CDR3nt: TGTGCCAGCAGTGAACAGCCCGCCTCGTCACCGGGGGAGCTGTTTTTT; CDR3aa: CASSEQPASSPGELFF
len: 14; d_gene: -; j_gene: TRBJ2-7; v_gene: TRBV5-1; abundance: -; CDR3nt: TGCGCCAGCGGGAGGGACAGGCCTATGGGCGAGCAGTACTTC; CDR3aa: CASGRDRPMGEQYF
len: 17; d_gene: TRBD1; j_gene: TRBJ1-2; v_gene: TRBV30; abundance: -; CDR3nt: TGTGCCTGGAGTGTAAAACTCCCCCTGGACAGGGGGCCTGGCTACACCTTC; CDR3aa: CAWSVKLPLDRGPGYTF
len: 17; d_gene: -; j_gene: TRBJ2-3; v_gene: TRBV6-1; abundance: -; CDR3nt: TGTGCCATCAGTGAGCCTATCTCCATGGATAACTCAGATACGCAGTATTTT; CDR3aa: CAISEPISMDNSDTQYF
len: 11; d_gene: -; j_gene: TRBJ2-6; v_gene: TRBV29-1; abundance: -; CDR3nt: TGCAGCGTTGGAGGGGCCAACGTCCTGACTTTC; CDR3aa: CSVGGANVLTF
len: 14; d_gene: -; j_gene: TRBJ1-1; v_gene: TRBV19; abundance: -; CDR3nt: TGTGCCAGTAGCAGACCGGTAGCGAACACTGAAGCTTTCTTT; CDR3aa: CASSRPVANTEAFF
len: 15; d_gene: -; j_gene: TRBJ1-3; v_gene: TRBV9; abundance: -; CDR3nt: TGTGCCAGCAGCTCCGGAGGAGCCTCTGGAAACACCATATATTTT; CDR3aa: CASSSGGASGNTIYF
len: 14; d_gene: -; j_gene: TRBJ1-6; v_gene: TRBV25-1; abundance: -; CDR3nt: TGTGCCAGCAGTGAAACGGGGGGTCGCTCACCCCTCCACTTT; CDR3aa: CASSETGGRSPLHF
len: 17; d_gene: -; j_gene: TRBJ1-5; v_gene: TRBV10-3; abundance: -; CDR3nt: TGTGCCATCGGCCGGACAGCGGGTGGGGGTGGCAATCAGCCCCAGCATTTT; CDR3aa: CAIGRTAGGGGNQPQHF
len: 16; d_gene: -; j_gene: TRBJ1-5; v_gene: TRBV7-8; abundance: -; CDR3nt: TGTGCCAGCAGCTCCGGACAGACCTATAGCAATCAGCCCCAGCATTTT; CDR3aa: CASSSGQTYSNQPQHF
len: 13; d_gene: -; j_gene: TRBJ1-1; v_gene: TRBV6-5; abundance: -; CDR3nt: TGTGCCAGCACCCTACGGGGGTCCACTGAAGCTTTCTTT; CDR3aa: CASTLRGSTEAFF
len: 18; d_gene: -; j_gene: TRBJ2-7; v_gene: TRBV11-2; abundance: -; CDR3nt: TGTGCCAGCAGCCCTGGGCACCGGGGGGGACAGGGTTCCTACGAGCAGTACTTC; CDR3aa: CASSPGHRGGQGSYEQYF
len: 14; d_gene: -; j_gene: TRBJ1-4; v_gene: TRBV5-1; abundance: -; CDR3nt: TGCGCCAGCAGCCTCGGGGGTACTAATGAAAAACTGTTTTTT; CDR3aa: CASSLGGTNEKLFF
len: 18; d_gene: -; j_gene: TRBJ1-1; v_gene: TRBV13; abundance: -; CDR3nt: TGTGCCAGCAGCTCCAACAGGGCGCTGGTAGCGATGAACACTGAAGCTTTCTTT; CDR3aa: CASSSNRALVAMNTEAFF
len: 14; d_gene: -; j_gene: TRBJ1-5; v_gene: TRBV2; abundance: -; CDR3nt: TGTGCCAGCCGCGCGGGGGGGGGAACTCAGCCCCAGCATTTT; CDR3aa: CASRAGGGTQPQHF
len: 13; d_gene: -; j_gene: TRBJ2-7; v_gene: TRBV2; abundance: -; CDR3nt: TGTGCCAGCTCGTTCCCGTTGTCCTACGAGCAGTACTTC; CDR3aa: CASSFPLSYEQYF
len: 13; d_gene: -; j_gene: TRBJ1-2; v_gene: TRBV29-1; abundance: -; CDR3nt: TGCAGTGCGGGGTTGGGAGCTAACTATGGCTACACCTTC; CDR3aa: CSAGLGANYGYTF
len: 13; d_gene: TRBD2; j_gene: TRBJ2-1; v_gene: TRBV2; abundance: -; CDR3nt: TGTGCCAGCCATAGCGGGGGCAGGGGCGAGCAGTTCTTC; CDR3aa: CASHSGGRGEQFF
len: 12; d_gene: -; j_gene: TRBJ1-2; v_gene: TRBV6-1; abundance: once; CDR3nt: TGTGCCAGCACAGGGACGTACGATGGCTACACCTTC; CDR3aa: CASTGTYDGYTF
len: 19; d_gene: TRBD2; j_gene: TRBJ2-5; v_gene: TRBV15; abundance: -; CDR3nt: TGTGCCACCAGCAGAGACGGGCCAAGCGGGGGGGCGGTCCAAGAGACCCAGTACTTC; CDR3aa: CATSRDGPSGGAVQETQYF
len: 13; d_gene: -; j_gene: TRBJ2-5; v_gene: TRBV30; abundance: -; CDR3nt: TGTGCCTGGAGCGGGGTTAGCCAAGAGACCCAGTACTTC; CDR3aa: CAWSGVSQETQYF
len: 17; d_gene: TRBD2; j_gene: TRBJ2-5; v_gene: TRBV7-2; abundance: -; CDR3nt: TGTGCCAGCAGCTTAGAGCGGGGCCGGAGTTCGGGGGAGACCCAGTACTTC; CDR3aa: CASSLERGRSSGETQYF
len: 15; d_gene: -; j_gene: TRBJ1-4; v_gene: TRBV5-1; abundance: -; CDR3nt: TGCGCCAGCAGCCCTGGCGGGTCAACTAATGAAAAACTGTTTTTT; CDR3aa: CASSPGGSTNEKLFF
len: 13; d_gene: -; j_gene: TRBJ2-7; v_gene: TRBV2; abundance: -; CDR3nt: TGTGCCAGCGCGATCCCCCTAAGCTACGAGCAGTACTTC; CDR3aa: CASAIPLSYEQYF
len: 15; d_gene: -; j_gene: TRBJ1-1; v_gene: TRBV6-5; abundance: -; CDR3nt: TGTGCCAGCACCCCAATGCCGACAGGAGTTGCTGAAGCTTTCTTT; CDR3aa: CASTPMPTGVAEAFF
len: 14; d_gene: TRBD1; j_gene: TRBJ1-1; v_gene: TRBV18; abundance: -; CDR3nt: TGTGCCAGCTCAGGACAGGGGGCTGGCACTGAAGCTTTCTTT; CDR3aa: CASSGQGAGTEAFF
len: 15; d_gene: TRBD2; j_gene: TRBJ2-5; v_gene: TRBV7-6; abundance: -; CDR3nt: TGTGCCAGCAGCCCGCTTGGCGGGGGTGGCGAGACCCAGTACTTC; CDR3aa: CASSPLGGGGETQYF
len: 15; d_gene: -; j_gene: TRBJ1-2; v_gene: TRBV5-1; abundance: few; CDR3nt: TGCGCCAGCAGCTTGTCGTCAGGGGCTATCTATGGCTACACCTTC; CDR3aa: CASSLSSGAIYGYTF
len: 15; d_gene: TRBD1; j_gene: TRBJ2-3; v_gene: TRBV6-4; abundance: -; CDR3nt: TGTGCCAGCAGGAAGAGGGACAGTAACACAGATACGCAGTATTTT; CDR3aa: CASRKRDSNTDTQYF
len: 17; d_gene: TRBD1; j_gene: TRBJ2-5; v_gene: TRBV6-1; abundance: -; CDR3nt: TGTGCCAGCAGTGGTCCCCGACAGGGGCCTTACCAAGAGACCCAGTACTTC; CDR3aa: CASSGPRQGPYQETQYF
len: 15; d_gene: -; j_gene: TRBJ2-7; v_gene: TRBV5-4; abundance: -; CDR3nt: TGTGCCAGCAGCTTGGGCTATACGGGTTACTACGAGCAGTACTTC; CDR3aa: CASSLGYTGYYEQYF
len: 15; d_gene: -; j_gene: TRBJ2-7; v_gene: TRBV19; abundance: -; CDR3nt: TGTGCCAGTAGTGATGGAACAGGTAATACCTACGAGCAGTACTTC; CDR3aa: CASSDGTGNTYEQYF
len: 11; d_gene: TRBD1; j_gene: TRBJ2-1; v_gene: TRBV6-6; abundance: -; CDR3nt: TGTGCCAGCAGGCGACAGGGGAAGCAGTTCTTC; CDR3aa: CASRRQGKQFF
len: 13; d_gene: -; j_gene: TRBJ1-5; v_gene: TRBV23-1; abundance: -; CDR3nt: TGCGCCAGCAGTCAATCGGGGAATCAGCCCCAGCATTTT; CDR3aa: CASSQSGNQPQHF
len: 15; d_gene: TRBD2; j_gene: TRBJ2-1; v_gene: TRBV6-1; abundance: -; CDR3nt: TGTGCCAGCAGTGGAACACTAGCGGGGAGTGGTGAGCAGTTCTTC; CDR3aa: CASSGTLAGSGEQFF